The next 10 T cell receptor beta chains were all read from a single sample in a study of OX40 agonist ivuxolimab in advanced cancers. Sequencing used immunoSEQ multiplex PCR; TCRdb keeps in-frame clones, though not all of them. Among roughly 110,000 clones, 91% were seen once, and the ten largest hold about 1.2%. The sample was CD4+ or CD8+ T cells sorted from blood, taken in a trial of the OX40 agonist ivuxolimab. These receptors were taken from an adult with an advanced solid tumor such as melanoma, head and neck, liver or kidney cancer.

The chain links TRBV4-1 to TRBJ1-1; 10 positions agree with TRBD1. Germline-derived CDR1 and CDR2 are MGHRA and YSYEKL. Losses at the gene ends were 7 bases for V and 3 bases for J; bases not matched to a gene: 5. The CDR3 loop spans 14 amino acids. Here the CDR3 reads CASTKGQGYTEAFF. The CDR3 DNA reads TGCGCCAGCACCAAGGGACAGGGGTACACTGAAGCTTTCTTT.

V gene TRBV7-9 combines with J gene TRBJ1-1; D might be TRBD1 (6 bases). Germline values: CDR1 SEHNR, CDR2 FQNEAQ (reference sequence). The CDR3 is 13 amino acids. V gave up 4 bases and J gave up 11 bases, with 17 bases separating them. In DNA, the CDR3 is TGTGCCAGCAGCTCAAGCGGGCGGGGGCAGGCTTTCTTT. Its translation is CASSSSGRGQAFF.

DNA of the CDR3: TGTGCCAGCAGCTTAAGACTGGGAGACTCACCCCTCCACTTT. It yields the protein CASSLRLGDSPLHF. The chain links TRBV11-2 to TRBJ1-6; D is unclear. The CDR3 spans 14 residues. Looked up from germline, CDR1 is SGHAT and CDR2 is FQNNGV. The V and J ends lost 2 bases and 10 bases respectively, with 12 bases between them.

The chain links TRBV7-2 to TRBJ2-7, with 7 bases aligning to TRBD1. The CDR3 extends over 14 amino acids. Germline V CDR1 and CDR2: SGHTA, FQGNSA. After removal of 3 bases from V and 0 bases from J, the junction contained 2 bases not matched to a gene. Here the CDR3 DNA reads TGTGCCAGCAGCTTGACAGGGAGCTCCTACGAGCAGTACTTC. Translation: CASSLTGSSYEQYF.

The CDR3 reads CASRNGPLGNQPQHF. The CDR3 bases are TGCGCCAGCAGAAACGGCCCCCTAGGGAATCAGCCCCAGCATTTT. V gene TRBV5-1 combines with J gene TRBJ1-5, with D unclear. Germline V gives CDR1 SGHRS, CDR2 YFSETQ. This CDR3 is built from 15 residues. Between the trimmed V and J ends, which lost 5 bases and 4 bases, there was a span of 16 bases.

The rearrangement links TRBV27 to TRBJ2-2, with 12 bases identical to TRBD2. The J segment lost 4 bases and the V segment lost 4 bases, leaving 10 bases of the junction unmatched. The germline gives CDR1 MNHEY, CDR2 SMNVEV (reference sequence). CDR3 length equals 18 residues. The DNA of the CDR3 is TGTGCCAGCAGTTCCCGACTAGCGGGAGAACTGGGCACCGGGGAGCTGTTTTTT. Protein product: CASSSRLAGELGTGELFF.

V gene TRBV5-4 combines with J gene TRBJ1-1, with TRBD1 identical over 7 bases. CDR3 length: 13 residues. Trimming took 4 bases from V and 5 from J; bases not matched to a gene: 5. Germline V gives CDR1 SGHNT, CDR2 YYREEE (reference sequence). CDR3 region: CASSQGVVTEAFF. CDR3 in DNA: TGTGCCAGCAGCCAGGGGGTGGTGACTGAAGCTTTCTTT.

Only one count was recorded for this clone. The rearrangement uses TRBV30 and TRBJ1-2; 7 bases fit TRBD1. The CDR3 is 12 amino acids. V dropped 7 bases and J dropped 9; count of bases not matched to a gene: 11. Germline V gene sequence: CDR1 GTSNPN, CDR2 SVGIG (reference sequence). The CDR3 loop is CALTGQGVRYTF. The CDR3 nucleotides are TGTGCCTTGACAGGGCAGGGGGTGCGCTACACCTTC.

This rearrangement joins TRBV7-2 to TRBJ2-5; D remains unclear. Germline CDR1 SGHTA, CDR2 FQGNSA. This CDR3 spans 13 amino acids. V was pared by 1 base and J by 4 bases, with 7 bases between. CDR3 in DNA: TGTGCCAGCAGCTTAGGCAGAGGAGAGACCCAGTACTTC. This sequence encodes CASSLGRGETQYF.

The chain is built from TRBV9 and TRBJ1-1; D not certain. The CDR3 is made up of 15 amino acids. Germline assignment: CDR1 SGDLS and CDR2 YYNGEE. Trimming left V 0 bases short and J 1 base short, with 10 bases between. CDR3: CASSVDSYTNTEAFF. The CDR3 nucleotides are TGTGCCAGCAGCGTAGACAGTTACACGAACACTGAAGCTTTCTTT.